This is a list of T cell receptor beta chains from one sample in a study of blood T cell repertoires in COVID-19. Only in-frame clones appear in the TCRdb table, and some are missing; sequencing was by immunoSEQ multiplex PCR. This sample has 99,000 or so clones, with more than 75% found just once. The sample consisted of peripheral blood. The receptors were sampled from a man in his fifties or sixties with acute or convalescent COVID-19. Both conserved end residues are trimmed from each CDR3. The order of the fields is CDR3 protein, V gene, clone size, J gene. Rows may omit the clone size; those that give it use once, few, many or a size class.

ASSTDGGVSTEAF,TRBV5-1,NA,TRBJ1-1
ASSLTSGNYEQY,TRBV5-1,NA,TRBJ2-7
ASSGPGQKRGYT,TRBV28,NA,TRBJ1-2
ASSRPSGEGSPLH,TRBV4-2,once,TRBJ1-6
ASSFGRGTGTEAF,TRBV27,NA,TRBJ1-1
ASRKGLAGLYNEQF,TRBV28,NA,TRBJ2-1
ASRLSRDRGGSTEAF,TRBV23-1,NA,TRBJ1-1
ASSQGVATGQPQH,TRBV4-1,NA,TRBJ1-5
ASSDFNWQPQH,TRBV6-2/TRBV6-3,NA,TRBJ1-5
ASSLGPRLAYEQF,TRBV7-2,NA,TRBJ2-1
ASSLVEYGYT,TRBV7-9,NA,TRBJ1-2
SVHWDIQETQY,TRBV29-1,NA,TRBJ2-5
ASSWGTGREETQY,TRBV5-1,NA,TRBJ2-5
ASSWGPAYEQY,TRBV19,NA,TRBJ2-7
ASSRDRTGANVLT,TRBV5-1,once,TRBJ2-6
ASSTGGSTEAF,TRBV9,NA,TRBJ1-1
ASSDQGIGIYGYT,TRBV19,NA,TRBJ1-2
ASSHGLADHSYNEQF,TRBV9,NA,TRBJ2-1
ASSLPLIGGQY,TRBV28,NA,TRBJ2-7
ASSQSGTPYQETQY,TRBV4-3,NA,TRBJ2-5
STGLGATLGNEQF,TRBV29-1,few,TRBJ2-1
ASIMTREAQY,TRBV2,NA,TRBJ2-3
ASALKGRDTEAF,TRBV5-4,NA,TRBJ1-1
ASRGSGTGELF,TRBV10-2,NA,TRBJ2-2
ASSSAEGIVGNQPQH,TRBV7-8,NA,TRBJ1-5
ASSWGLAGVSTGELF,TRBV11-3,NA,TRBJ2-2
ASSVAGQGVETQY,TRBV2,NA,TRBJ2-5
AISAAREAYGYT,TRBV10-3,NA,TRBJ1-2
ASSLEGQASSPLH,TRBV11-3,NA,TRBJ1-6
ASSLGQNNSPLH,TRBV25-1,NA,TRBJ1-6
ASSLQQTSDTDTQY,TRBV11-1,NA,TRBJ2-3
ASSLGGATNEKLF,TRBV5-1,NA,TRBJ1-4
ATSRGRSNQPQH,TRBV15,NA,TRBJ1-5
ASSPGGDRLYEQY,TRBV6-5,NA,TRBJ2-7
ASSLGQFRTKSSYNEQF,TRBV5-1,NA,TRBJ2-1
ATSRDGLLGHF,TRBV15,NA,TRBJ2-1
ARPGQGDEKLF,TRBV10-1,NA,TRBJ1-4
ASSLARSSAGELF,TRBV5-4,few,TRBJ2-2
ATSVGGYGYT,TRBV19,NA,TRBJ1-2
ATSDLGPPGELF,TRBV24-1,NA,TRBJ2-2
AISGGTGEGTGELF,TRBV10-3,NA,TRBJ2-2
SASLRLAGVWMGYNEQF,TRBV20-1,NA,TRBJ2-1
ASSLDRGISGNTIY,TRBV11-2,NA,TRBJ1-3
ASTQVGQGVPNEQF,TRBV2,NA,TRBJ2-1
ASSVQENTEAF,TRBV5-8,once,TRBJ1-1
ASSSQGQTEAF,TRBV5-1,NA,TRBJ1-1
ASSFGTSGRDKQETQY,TRBV5-1,NA,TRBJ2-5
ASSAGQGAYGYT,TRBV27,NA,TRBJ1-2
ASSYKRGGNTEAF,TRBV2,NA,TRBJ1-1
ASVQGQYRKLF,TRBV2,NA,TRBJ1-4
ASSARGPETQY,TRBV7-2,NA,TRBJ2-5
ASSLAGLGQRTYNEQF,TRBV11-3,once,TRBJ2-1
ASSFWASSGELF,TRBV11-2,NA,TRBJ2-2
ASSLRVSYNEQF,TRBV27,NA,TRBJ2-1
SALDNEETQY,TRBV29-1,NA,TRBJ2-5
SVESSTDHTDTQY,TRBV29-1,NA,TRBJ2-3
ASRSDRASYT,TRBV6-5,NA,TRBJ1-2